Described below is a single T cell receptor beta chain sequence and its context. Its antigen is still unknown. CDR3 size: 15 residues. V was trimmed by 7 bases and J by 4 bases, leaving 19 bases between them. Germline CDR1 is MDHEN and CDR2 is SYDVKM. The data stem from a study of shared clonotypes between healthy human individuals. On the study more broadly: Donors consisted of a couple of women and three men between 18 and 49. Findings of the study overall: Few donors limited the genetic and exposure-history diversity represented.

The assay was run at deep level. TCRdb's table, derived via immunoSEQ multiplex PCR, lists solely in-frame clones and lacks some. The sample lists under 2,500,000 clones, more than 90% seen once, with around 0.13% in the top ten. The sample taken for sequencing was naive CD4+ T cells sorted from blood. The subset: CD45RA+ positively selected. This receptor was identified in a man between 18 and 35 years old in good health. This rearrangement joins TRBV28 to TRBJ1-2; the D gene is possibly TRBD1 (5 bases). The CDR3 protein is CASTSKRAGSYGYTF. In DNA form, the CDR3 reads TGTGCCAGCACCTCGAAACGGGCAGGGAGCTATGGCTACACCTTC.